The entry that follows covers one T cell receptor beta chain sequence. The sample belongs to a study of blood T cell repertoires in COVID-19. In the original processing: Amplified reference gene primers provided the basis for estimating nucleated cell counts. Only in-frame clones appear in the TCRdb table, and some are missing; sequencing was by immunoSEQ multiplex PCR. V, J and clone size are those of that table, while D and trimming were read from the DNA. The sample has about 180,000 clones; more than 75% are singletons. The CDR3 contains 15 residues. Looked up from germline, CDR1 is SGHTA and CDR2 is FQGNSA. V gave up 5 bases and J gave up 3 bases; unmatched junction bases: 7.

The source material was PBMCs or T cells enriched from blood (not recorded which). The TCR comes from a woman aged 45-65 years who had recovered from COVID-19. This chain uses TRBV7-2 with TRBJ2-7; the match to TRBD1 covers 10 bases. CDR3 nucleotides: TGTGCCAGCAGCCAGGGGGACAGGGGATTCTACGAGCAGTACTTC. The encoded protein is CASSQGDRGFYEQYF.